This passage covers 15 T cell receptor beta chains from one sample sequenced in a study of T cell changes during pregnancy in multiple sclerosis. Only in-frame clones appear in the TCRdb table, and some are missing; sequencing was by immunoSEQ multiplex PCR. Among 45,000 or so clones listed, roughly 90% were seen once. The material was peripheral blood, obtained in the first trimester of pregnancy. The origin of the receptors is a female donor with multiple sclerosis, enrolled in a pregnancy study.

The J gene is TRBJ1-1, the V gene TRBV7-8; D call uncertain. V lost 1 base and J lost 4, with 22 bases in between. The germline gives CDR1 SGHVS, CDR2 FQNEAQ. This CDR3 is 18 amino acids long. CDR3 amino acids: CASSLVFKPPPRGTEAFF. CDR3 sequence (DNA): TGTGCCAGCAGCTTAGTATTCAAACCTCCCCCGCGAGGCACTGAAGCTTTCTTT.

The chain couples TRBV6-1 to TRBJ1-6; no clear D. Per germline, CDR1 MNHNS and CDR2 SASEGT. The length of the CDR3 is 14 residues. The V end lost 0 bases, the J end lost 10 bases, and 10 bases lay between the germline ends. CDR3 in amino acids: CASSEAVVLSPLHF. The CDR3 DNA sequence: TGTGCCAGCAGTGAAGCGGTGGTGCTATCACCCCTCCACTTT.

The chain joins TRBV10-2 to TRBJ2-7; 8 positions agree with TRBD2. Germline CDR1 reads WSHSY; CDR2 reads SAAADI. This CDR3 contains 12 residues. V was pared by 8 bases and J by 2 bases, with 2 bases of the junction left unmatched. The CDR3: CASRGGTYEQYF. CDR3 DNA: TGCGCCAGCCGGGGGGGGACCTACGAGCAGTACTTC.

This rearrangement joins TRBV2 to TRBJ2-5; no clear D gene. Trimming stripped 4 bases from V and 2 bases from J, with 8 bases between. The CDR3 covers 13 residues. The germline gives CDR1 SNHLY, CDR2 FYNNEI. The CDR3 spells CASSVNRQETQYF. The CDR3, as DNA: TGTGCCAGCAGTGTAAACAGACAAGAGACCCAGTACTTC.

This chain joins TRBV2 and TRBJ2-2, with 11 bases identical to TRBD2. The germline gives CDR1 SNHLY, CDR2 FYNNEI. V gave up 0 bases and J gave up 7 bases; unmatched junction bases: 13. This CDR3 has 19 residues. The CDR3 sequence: CASSEALGSGGAAVGELFF. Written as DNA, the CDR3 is TGTGCCAGCAGTGAAGCGCTAGGTAGCGGGGGGGCCGCTGTCGGGGAGCTGTTTTTT.

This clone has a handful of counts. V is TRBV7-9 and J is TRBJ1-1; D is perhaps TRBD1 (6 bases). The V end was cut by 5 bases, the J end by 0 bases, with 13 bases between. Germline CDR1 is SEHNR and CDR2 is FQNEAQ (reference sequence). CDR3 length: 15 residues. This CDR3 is CASSIDGTLNTEAFF. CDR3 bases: TGTGCCAGCAGCATCGACGGGACACTGAACACTGAAGCTTTCTTT. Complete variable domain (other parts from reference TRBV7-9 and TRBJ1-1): DTGVSQNPRHKITKRGQNVTFRCDPISEHNRLYWYRQTLGQGPEFLTYFQNEAQLEKSRLLSDRFSAERPKGSFSTLEIQRTEQGDSAMYLCASSIDGTLNTEAFFGQGTRLTVV.

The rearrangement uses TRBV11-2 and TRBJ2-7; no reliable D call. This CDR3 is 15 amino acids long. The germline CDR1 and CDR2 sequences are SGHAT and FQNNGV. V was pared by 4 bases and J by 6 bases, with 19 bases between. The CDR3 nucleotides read TGTGCCAGCAGCTCGCGGTCCAGTCCTACACTCGAGCAGTACTTC. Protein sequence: CASSSRSSPTLEQYF.

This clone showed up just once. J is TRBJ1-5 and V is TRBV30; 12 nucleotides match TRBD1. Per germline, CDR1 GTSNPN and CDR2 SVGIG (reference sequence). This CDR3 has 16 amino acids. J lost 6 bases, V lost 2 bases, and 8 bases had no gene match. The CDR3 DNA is TGTGCCTGGAGTCCCTGGGACAGGGGGCAGGGTCAGCCCCAGCATTTT. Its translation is CAWSPWDRGQGQPQHF.

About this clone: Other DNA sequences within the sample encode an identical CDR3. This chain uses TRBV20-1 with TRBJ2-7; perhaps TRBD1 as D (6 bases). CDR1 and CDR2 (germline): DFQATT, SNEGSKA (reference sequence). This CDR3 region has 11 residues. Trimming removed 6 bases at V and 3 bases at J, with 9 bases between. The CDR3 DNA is TGCAGTGCCCGGGACAACTACGAGCAGTACTTC. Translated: CSARDNYEQYF.

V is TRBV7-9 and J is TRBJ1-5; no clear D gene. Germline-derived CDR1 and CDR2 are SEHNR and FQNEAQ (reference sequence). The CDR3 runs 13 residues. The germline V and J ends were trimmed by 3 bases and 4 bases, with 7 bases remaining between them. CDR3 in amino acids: CASSLDLNQPQHF. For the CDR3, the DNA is TGTGCCAGCAGCTTGGACTTGAATCAGCCCCAGCATTTT.

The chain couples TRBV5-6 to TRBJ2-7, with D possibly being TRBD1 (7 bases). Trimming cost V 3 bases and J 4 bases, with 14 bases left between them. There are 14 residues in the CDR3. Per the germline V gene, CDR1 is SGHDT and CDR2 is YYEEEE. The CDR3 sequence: CASSWTGGTYEQYF. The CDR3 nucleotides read TGTGCCAGCAGCTGGACAGGAGGGACTTACGAGCAGTACTTC.

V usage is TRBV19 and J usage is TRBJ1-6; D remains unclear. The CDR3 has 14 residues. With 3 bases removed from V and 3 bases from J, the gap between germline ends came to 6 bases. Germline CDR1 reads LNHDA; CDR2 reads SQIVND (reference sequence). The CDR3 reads CASSIGGYNSPLHF. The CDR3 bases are TGTGCCAGTAGTATCGGCGGCTATAATTCACCCCTCCACTTT.

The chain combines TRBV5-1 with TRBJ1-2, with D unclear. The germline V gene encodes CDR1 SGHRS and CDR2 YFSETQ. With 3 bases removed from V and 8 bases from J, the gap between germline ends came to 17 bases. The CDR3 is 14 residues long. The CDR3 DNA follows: TGCGCCAGCAGCTCTTTAGACATCCGACAAGGCTACACCTTC. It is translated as CASSSLDIRQGYTF.

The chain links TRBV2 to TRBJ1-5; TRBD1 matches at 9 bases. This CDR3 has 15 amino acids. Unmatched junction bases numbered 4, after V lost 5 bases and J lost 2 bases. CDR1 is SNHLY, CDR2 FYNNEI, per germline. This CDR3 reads CASSSQGARNQPQHF. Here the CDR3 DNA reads TGTGCCAGCAGTTCACAGGGGGCTCGCAATCAGCCCCAGCATTTT. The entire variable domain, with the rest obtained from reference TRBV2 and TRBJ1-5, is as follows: EPEVTQTPSHQVTQMGQEVILRCVPISNHLYFYWYRQILGQKVEFLVSFYNNEISEKSEIFDDQFSVERPDGSNFTLKIRSTKLEDSAMYFCASSSQGARNQPQHFGDGTRLSIL.

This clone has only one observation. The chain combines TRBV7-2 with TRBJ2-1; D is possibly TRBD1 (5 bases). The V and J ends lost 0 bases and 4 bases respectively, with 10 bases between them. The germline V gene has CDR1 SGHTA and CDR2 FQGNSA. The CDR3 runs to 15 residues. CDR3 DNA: TGTGCCAGCAGCTTAGCAGGGGTTGTATACAATGAGCAGTTCTTC. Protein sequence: CASSLAGVVYNEQFF.